The 7 T cell receptor beta chains below come from one sample, sequenced in a study of T cell clones after liver transplantation. Here immunoSEQ multiplex PCR was the method, and the copy in TCRdb shows in-frame clones only, minus some. The data show some 80,000 clones, less than 90% seen once. This sample comprised CD4+ T cells from blood, obtained around 50 months after liver transplant. Receptor source: a human patient who received a liver transplant. Some T cells may have come from the graft donor.

The chain is built from TRBV19 and TRBJ2-1, with TRBD2 identical over 10 bases. CDR1 LNHDA and CDR2 SQIVND come from the germline V gene (reference sequence). The CDR3 length is 16 residues. J lost 6 bases, V lost 6 bases, and 11 bases had no gene match. Here the CDR3 DNA reads TGTGCCAGTAGCGACTCCGGGACTAGCGTAGCCAATGAGCAGTTCTTC. Its protein is CASSDSGTSVANEQFF. The full variable domain, in which reference TRBV19 and TRBJ2-1 provide the parts outside the CDR3, is DGGITQSPKYLFRKEGQNVTLSCEQNLNHDAMYWYRQDPGQGLRLIYYSQIVNDFQKGDIAEGYSVSREKKESFPLTVTSAQKNPTAFYLCASSDSGTSVANEQFFGPGTRLTVL.

V usage is TRBV15 and J usage is TRBJ2-1; TRBD1 matches 9 bases. The CDR3 consists of 14 residues. Germline CDR1 LNHNV, CDR2 YYDKDF (reference sequence). J was trimmed by 7 bases and V by 6 bases; bases with no gene match: 7. CDR3: CATRGQGSLNEQFF. The DNA for the CDR3 is TGTGCCACCAGAGGACAGGGGAGTTTGAATGAGCAGTTCTTC.

In regard to this clone: The junction departs from the called germline gene at one end, perhaps through a read error. V and J are TRBV7-7 and TRBJ2-2, with TRBD2 matching 7 bases. Germline-derived CDR1 and CDR2 are SSHAT and FNYEAQ (reference sequence). CDR3 size: 14 residues. The CDR3 reads CASSLGGRTGELFF. Here the CDR3 DNA reads TGTGCTAGCAGCTTGGGAGGGCGCACCGGGGAGCTGTTTTTT.

This chain links TRBV19 with TRBJ1-1; 12 bases agree with TRBD1. After removal of 9 bases from V and 3 bases from J, the junction contained 5 bases not matched to a gene. This CDR3 is built from 14 residues. Looked up from germline, CDR1 is LNHDA and CDR2 is SQIVND (reference sequence). The CDR3 bases are TGTGCCAGCAAGGGACAGGGGGCTCACACTGAAGCTTTCTTT. Protein product: CASKGQGAHTEAFF.

This clone has a single count. DNA of the CDR3: TGTGCCAGCAGCCTGCTAGCGGGAGCTGGCAATGAGCAGTTCTTC. It yields the protein CASSLLAGAGNEQFF. The chain is built from TRBV4-2 and TRBJ2-1, with 10 bases fitting TRBD2. This CDR3 has 15 amino acids. Germline CDR1 LGHNA, CDR2 YNFKEQ. The junction had 6 bases not matched to a gene; V was cut back by 4 bases and J by 6 bases.

The count of this clone is one. A read error may account for a junction end that differs from germline. The V call is TRBV7-2, the J call TRBJ2-3, with 9 bases identical to TRBD1. Germline V gives CDR1 SGHTA, CDR2 FQGNSA. The CDR3 is made up of 13 amino acids. The CDR3 DNA follows: TGTGCCAGCAGCTCCGGCAGACAGGGGGTGCCAGATTTT. Translated, it gives CASSSGRQGVPDF.

This clone was recorded only once. The conserved final phenylalanine or tryptophan is absent from the CDR3, which likely points to a read error. The DNA is left out, because the CDR3 cannot be placed on it with certainty; the CDR3 is given as TCRdb lists it. The chain has TRBV15 and TRBJ1-1. The CDR3 extends over 13 residues, inclusive of both ends. The V gene's germline CDR1 is LNHNV and CDR2 YYDKDF (reference sequence). CDR3 sequence reads: CATSRDRGTPPWV.